The 4 T cell receptor beta chains in this list originate from one sample, sequenced in a study of T cell responses to AZD1222 COVID-19 vaccine. Method: immunoSEQ multiplex PCR; TCRdb's copy keeps in-frame clones and lacks some. The table has some 50,000 clones, 79% seen once. Sample: peripheral blood, taken on day 0 of MenACWY control vaccination. The receptors here all came from an adult in good health.

The chain joins TRBV2 to TRBJ2-3; TRBD1 matches at 7 bases. Germline values: CDR1 SNHLY, CDR2 FYNNEI. CDR3 length equals 13 residues. V lost 7 bases to trimming and J lost 2 bases; unmatched junction nucleotides: 3. CDR3 nucleotides: TGTGCCAGCACCGGGACAGCCACAGATACGCAGTATTTT. Translating gives CASTGTATDTQYF.

V gene TRBV7-9 combines with J gene TRBJ2-7; D gene ambiguous. The CDR3 consists of 18 residues. Trimming took off 1 base at V and 2 bases at J, with 21 bases between the two ends. Germline V gene lookup returns CDR1 SEHNR and CDR2 FQNEAQ (reference sequence). CDR3 sequence: CASSLELALGANPYEQYF. CDR3 in DNA: TGTGCCAGCAGCTTAGAGTTGGCCCTTGGAGCGAATCCCTACGAGCAGTACTTC.

The count of this clone is one. V is TRBV6-5 and J is TRBJ2-5, with D unclear. V lost 6 bases and J lost 5, with 13 bases in between. CDR3 length: 13 amino acids. Germline V lookup: CDR1 MNHEY, CDR2 SVGAGI. CDR3 in DNA: TGTGCCAGCAGCCCCGCGGTGGGGGAGACCCAGTACTTC. Translating gives CASSPAVGETQYF.

This chain joins TRBV5-5 and TRBJ2-1; 10 bases fit TRBD2. Germline CDR1 and CDR2: SGHKS and YYEKEE (reference sequence). V was clipped by 3 bases and J by 2 bases; unmatched bases: 5. This CDR3 spans 16 amino acids. In DNA form, the CDR3 reads TGTGCCAGCAGCTCGGCCAGCGGGAGGGCCTACAATGAGCAGTTCTTC. Protein product: CASSSASGRAYNEQFF.